This TCR beta chain was obtained from a study of blood T cell repertoires in COVID-19. The germline gives CDR1 SEHNR, CDR2 FQNEAQ (reference sequence). V was cut by 5 bases and J by 0 bases, with 16 bases left in between. CDR3 size: 16 residues. Here immunoSEQ multiplex PCR was the method, and the copy in TCRdb shows in-frame clones only, minus some. This sample has 150,000 or so clones, with about 86% found just once. This clonotype was sampled from a man aged 50 to 59 who had recovered from COVID-19. The sample consisted of PBMCs or T cells enriched from blood (not recorded which). This rearrangement joins TRBV7-9 to TRBJ1-1; D call uncertain. The CDR3 is CASSGRETPMNTEAFF. In DNA form, the CDR3 reads TGTGCCAGCAGCGGACGGGAGACCCCAATGAACACTGAAGCTTTCTTT.